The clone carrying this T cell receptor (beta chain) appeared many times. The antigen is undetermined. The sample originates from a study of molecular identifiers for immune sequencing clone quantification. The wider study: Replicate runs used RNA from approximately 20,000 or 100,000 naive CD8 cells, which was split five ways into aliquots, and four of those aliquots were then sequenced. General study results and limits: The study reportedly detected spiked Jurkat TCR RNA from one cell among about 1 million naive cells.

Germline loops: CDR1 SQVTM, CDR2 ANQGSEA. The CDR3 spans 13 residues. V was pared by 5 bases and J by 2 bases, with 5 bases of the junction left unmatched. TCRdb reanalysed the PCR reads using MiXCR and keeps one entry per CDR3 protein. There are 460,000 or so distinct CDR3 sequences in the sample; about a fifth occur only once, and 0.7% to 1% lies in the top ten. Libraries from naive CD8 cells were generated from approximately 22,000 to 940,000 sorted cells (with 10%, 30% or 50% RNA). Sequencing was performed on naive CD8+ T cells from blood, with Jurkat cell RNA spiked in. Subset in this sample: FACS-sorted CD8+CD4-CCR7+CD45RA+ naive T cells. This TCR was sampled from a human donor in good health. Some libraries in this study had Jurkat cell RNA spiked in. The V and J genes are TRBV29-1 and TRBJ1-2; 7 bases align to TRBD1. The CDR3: CSVSRDSNYGYTF. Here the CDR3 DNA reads TGCAGCGTTTCGAGGGACAGCAACTATGGCTACACCTTC.